The clone carrying this T cell receptor (beta chain) was detected only once. Its antigen is still unknown. The data were taken from a study of T cell responses to AZD1222 COVID-19 vaccine. Study conclusions and caveats: The study found vaccine-associated CD4 TCRs spanning spike, dominant at 160-218 and 743-854. In a largely white British group with more females than males, clonal diversity was possibly underestimated. Nearly half of spike-specific TCRs reportedly target variant regions that are unmutated in the B.1.351 and B.1.1.7 variants.

The germline V and J ends were trimmed by 3 bases and 7 bases, with 11 bases remaining between them. CDR1 is MNHEY and CDR2 is SVGEGT in the germline V gene. This CDR3 has 13 amino acids. The protocol was immunoSEQ multiplex PCR, while the TCRdb copy is restricted to in-frame clones and leaves out a portion. The sample shows approximately 100,000 clones, 92% of them seen only once. This sequence joins TRBV6-2 or TRBV6-3 and TRBJ2-3; D remains unclear. The starting material was peripheral blood, obtained on day 0 of AZD1222 vaccination. The sequence derives from an adult in good health. CDR3 protein: CASSYAGSNTQYF. CDR3 bases: TGTGCCAGCAGTTATGCCGGGTCGAATACGCAGTATTTT.